The 12 T cell receptor beta chains below come from one sample, sequenced in a study of blood T cell repertoires in COVID-19. Measured with immunoSEQ multiplex PCR; TCRdb has only the in-frame clones, and not every one. Of about 170,000 clones listed, less than 90% are singletons. Input material: peripheral blood. The receptors stem from a man aged 55 to 69 with acute or convalescent COVID-19.

This clone was seen once. V and J are TRBV4-1 and TRBJ1-1; D is possibly TRBD1 (5 bases). This CDR3 comprises 13 residues. The germline CDR1 and CDR2 sequences are MGHRA and YSYEKL. Deletions cut 2 bases from V and 3 bases from J, with 7 bases between. CDR3 protein: CASSQQGDTEAFF. The CDR3 DNA reads as TGCGCCAGCAGCCAACAGGGCGACACTGAAGCTTTCTTT.

V is TRBV5-6 and J is TRBJ1-5; D is unclear. CDR1 is SGHDT, CDR2 YYEEEE, per germline. This CDR3 has 15 amino acids. The V gene lost 4 bases and the J gene lost 4 bases, with 15 bases spanning the gap. CDR3 nucleotides: TGTGCCAGCAGCGACTCTCAGAGGCGGAATCAGCCCCAGCATTTT. Translation gives CASSDSQRRNQPQHF. Drawing the rest from reference TRBV5-6 and TRBJ1-5, the complete variable domain is DAGVTQSPTHLIKTRGQQVTLRCSPKSGHDTVSWYQQALGQGPQFIFQYYEEEERQRGNFPDRFSGHQFPNYSSELNVNALLLGDSALYLCASSDSQRRNQPQHFGDGTRLSIL.

The chain links TRBV27 to TRBJ2-3, with 9 bases matching TRBD1. CDR1 is MNHEY and CDR2 is SMNVEV in the germline V gene (reference sequence). The V gene end was trimmed by 5 bases and the J gene end by 7 bases; junction bases not matched to a gene: 7. This CDR3 is 14 amino acids long. The CDR3 DNA follows: TGTGCCAGCAGTACCCGGACAGGGGTAAATACGCAGTATTTT. As protein: CASSTRTGVNTQYF.

The V gene is TRBV5-6, the J gene TRBJ2-3; possible D gene TRBD1, 5 bases. V lost 0 bases and J lost 2, with 10 bases in between. The germline CDR1 and CDR2 sequences are SGHDT and YYEEEE. The CDR3 totals 15 residues. CDR3 nucleotides: TGTGCCAGCAGCTTGGAGGGGCGCGACACAGATACGCAGTATTTT. Amino acid sequence: CASSLEGRDTDTQYF.

The chain has TRBV5-1 and TRBJ2-3, with 7 nucleotides matching TRBD1. The germline V gene encodes CDR1 SGHRS and CDR2 YFSETQ. V shed 4 bases and J 5 bases; nucleotides not matched to a gene: 13. The CDR3 runs 16 residues. CDR3 DNA sequence: TGCGCCAGCAGCCCGTTCCTAGGGGGCTTGGGAGATACGCAGTATTTT. Its translation is CASSPFLGGLGDTQYF.

The chain recombines TRBV6-5 with TRBJ1-6; the match to TRBD1 covers 7 bases. The V and J ends lost 6 bases and 5 bases, in that order; junction bases with no gene match: 4. The CDR3 totals 14 residues. Germline CDR1 and CDR2: MNHEY and SVGAGI. CDR3 protein: CASSRGQNNSPLHF. The DNA of the CDR3 is TGTGCCAGCAGCCGGGGACAGAATAATTCACCCCTCCACTTT.

This chain uses TRBV19 with TRBJ2-5, with 10 nucleotides matching TRBD2. V shed 5 bases, J shed 2 bases, and the junction held 11 bases outside the gene matches. Per germline, CDR1 LNHDA and CDR2 SQIVND (reference sequence). This CDR3 region has 17 residues. The DNA of the CDR3 is TGTGCCAGTAGTCACTCGAAAACTAGCGGGATACAAGAGACCCAGTACTTC. Protein sequence: CASSHSKTSGIQETQYF.

To note about this clone: Other DNA sequences in the sample encode the same CDR3. This rearrangement joins TRBV12-3 or TRBV12-4 to TRBJ1-1, with a tentative D call TRBD1 (6 bases). V lost 3 bases to trimming and J lost 1 base, with 6 bases between them. CDR3 size: 13 residues. CDR3 in amino acids: CASSLGQNTEAFF. The CDR3 region has the DNA TGTGCCAGCAGTTTGGGACAGAACACTGAAGCTTTCTTT.

CDR3 in amino acids: CASSHMVEEPQHF. CDR3 nucleotides: TGCGCCAGCAGTCATATGGTGGAGGAGCCCCAGCATTTT. The gene calls are TRBV23-1 and TRBJ1-5; D gene unclear. TRBV23-1 is labeled an ORF, and its function is uncertain. The CDR3 has 13 amino acids. Trimming removed 3 bases from V and 8 bases from J, with 11 bases in between.

This chain links TRBV9 with TRBJ2-7; D ambiguous. This CDR3 has 14 residues. V lost 1 base to trimming and J lost 2 bases, with 10 bases between them. The germline V gene has CDR1 SGDLS and CDR2 YYNGEE. The CDR3 nucleotides are TGTGCCAGCAGCGTACACGCCGGTCCCTACGAGCAGTACTTC. It translates to CASSVHAGPYEQYF.

This clone came up once. The DNA for the CDR3 is TGTGCCAGCAGTTTATTTGCAGGGGAGACCCAGTACTTC. This codes for CASSLFAGETQYF. The J gene is TRBJ2-5, the V gene TRBV27, with TRBD1 as a possible D gene (5 bases). The germline CDR1 and CDR2 sequences are MNHEY and SMNVEV (reference sequence). V was clipped by 1 base and J by 5 bases, with 8 bases between them. The CDR3 loop spans 13 amino acids.

This chain connects TRBV18 to TRBJ2-4; the match to TRBD1 covers 7 bases. CDR3 size: 15 residues. The J segment lost 0 bases and the V segment lost 3 bases, leaving 2 bases of the junction unmatched. Germline loops: CDR1 KGHSH, CDR2 LQKENI. In nucleotides, the CDR3 is TGTGCCAGCTCACCTGACAGGGTAGCCAAAAACATTCAGTACTTC. Translated: CASSPDRVAKNIQYF.